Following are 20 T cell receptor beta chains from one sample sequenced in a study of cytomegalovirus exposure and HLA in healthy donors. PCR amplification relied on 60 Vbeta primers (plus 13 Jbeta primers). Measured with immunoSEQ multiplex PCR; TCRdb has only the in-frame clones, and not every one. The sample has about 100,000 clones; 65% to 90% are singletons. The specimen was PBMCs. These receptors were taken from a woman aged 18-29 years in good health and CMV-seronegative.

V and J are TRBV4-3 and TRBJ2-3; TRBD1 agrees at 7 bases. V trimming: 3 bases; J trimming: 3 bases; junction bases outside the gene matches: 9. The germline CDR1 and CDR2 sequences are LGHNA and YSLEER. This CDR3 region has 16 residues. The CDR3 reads CASSHDDRAFTDTQYF. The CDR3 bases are TGCGCCAGCAGCCATGACGACAGGGCTTTTACAGATACGCAGTATTTT.

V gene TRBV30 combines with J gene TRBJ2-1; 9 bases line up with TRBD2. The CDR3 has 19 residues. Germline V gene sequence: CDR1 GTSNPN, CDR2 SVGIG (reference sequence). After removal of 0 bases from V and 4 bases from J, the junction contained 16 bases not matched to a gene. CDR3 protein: CAWSVTRVSGRRSYNEQFF. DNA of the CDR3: TGTGCCTGGAGTGTAACGAGGGTAAGCGGGAGGAGGAGTTACAATGAGCAGTTCTTC. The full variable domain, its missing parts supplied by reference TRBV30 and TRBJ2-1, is SQTIHQWPATLVQPVGSPLSLECTVEGTSNPNLYWYRQAAGRGLQLLFYSVGIGQISSEVPQNLSASRPQDRQFILSSKKLLLSDSGFYLCAWSVTRVSGRRSYNEQFFGPGTRLTVL.

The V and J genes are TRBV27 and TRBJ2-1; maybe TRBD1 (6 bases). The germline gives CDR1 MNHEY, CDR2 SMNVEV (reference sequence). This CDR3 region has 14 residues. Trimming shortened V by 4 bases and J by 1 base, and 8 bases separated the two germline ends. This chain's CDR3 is CASSSTGSYNEQFF. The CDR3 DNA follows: TGTGCCAGCAGTTCAACAGGGTCCTACAATGAGCAGTTCTTC.

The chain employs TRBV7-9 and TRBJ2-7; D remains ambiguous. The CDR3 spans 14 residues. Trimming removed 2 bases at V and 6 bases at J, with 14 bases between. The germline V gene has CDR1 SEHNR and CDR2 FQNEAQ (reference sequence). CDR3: CASSLSGSKGEQYF. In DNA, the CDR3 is TGTGCCAGCAGCTTATCAGGATCTAAAGGCGAGCAGTACTTC.

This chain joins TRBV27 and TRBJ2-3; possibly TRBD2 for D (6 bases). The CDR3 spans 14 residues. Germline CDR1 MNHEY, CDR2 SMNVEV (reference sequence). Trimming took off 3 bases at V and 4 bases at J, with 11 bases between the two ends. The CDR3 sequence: CASSLWGEADTQYF. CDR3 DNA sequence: TGTGCCAGCAGTTTGTGGGGGGAGGCAGATACGCAGTATTTT.

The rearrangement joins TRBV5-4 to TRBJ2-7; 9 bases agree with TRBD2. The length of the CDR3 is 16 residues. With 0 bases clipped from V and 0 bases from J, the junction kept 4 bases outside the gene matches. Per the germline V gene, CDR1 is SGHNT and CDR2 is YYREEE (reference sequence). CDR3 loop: CASSLDLAGTSYEQYF. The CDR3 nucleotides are TGTGCCAGCAGCTTGGATCTAGCGGGGACCTCCTACGAGCAGTACTTC.

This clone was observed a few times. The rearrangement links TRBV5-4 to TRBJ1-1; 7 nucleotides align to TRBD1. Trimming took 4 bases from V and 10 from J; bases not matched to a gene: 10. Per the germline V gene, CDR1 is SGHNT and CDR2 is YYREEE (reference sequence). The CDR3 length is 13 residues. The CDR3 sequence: CASSKEGAARAFF. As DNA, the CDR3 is TGTGCCAGCAGCAAGGAGGGGGCCGCCCGAGCTTTCTTT. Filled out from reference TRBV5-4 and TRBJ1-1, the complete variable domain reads ETGVTQSPTHLIKTRGQQVTLRCSSQSGHNTVSWYQQALGQGPQFIFQYYREEENGRGNFPPRFSGLQFPNYSSELNVNALELDDSALYLCASSKEGAARAFFGQGTRLTVV.

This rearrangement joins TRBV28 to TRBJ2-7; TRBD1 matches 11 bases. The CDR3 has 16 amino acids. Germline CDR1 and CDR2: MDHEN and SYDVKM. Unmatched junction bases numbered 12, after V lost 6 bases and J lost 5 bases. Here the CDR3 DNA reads TGTGCCAGCAGCCATAAAATCGGGACAGGGGGGGACGAGCAGTACTTC. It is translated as CASSHKIGTGGDEQYF.

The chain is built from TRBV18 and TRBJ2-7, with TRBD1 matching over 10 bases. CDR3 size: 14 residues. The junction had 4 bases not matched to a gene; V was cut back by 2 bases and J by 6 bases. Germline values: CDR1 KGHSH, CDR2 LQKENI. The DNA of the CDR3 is TGTGCCAGCTCACCAGGGACAGGGGTGTTCGAGCAGTACTTC. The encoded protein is CASSPGTGVFEQYF.

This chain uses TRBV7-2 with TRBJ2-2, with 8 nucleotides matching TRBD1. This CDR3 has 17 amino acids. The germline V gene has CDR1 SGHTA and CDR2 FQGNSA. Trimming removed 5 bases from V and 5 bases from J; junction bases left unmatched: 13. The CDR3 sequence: CASSLPLQGGSTGELFF. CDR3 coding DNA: TGTGCCAGCAGCCTCCCCTTACAGGGGGGCAGTACCGGGGAGCTGTTTTTT.

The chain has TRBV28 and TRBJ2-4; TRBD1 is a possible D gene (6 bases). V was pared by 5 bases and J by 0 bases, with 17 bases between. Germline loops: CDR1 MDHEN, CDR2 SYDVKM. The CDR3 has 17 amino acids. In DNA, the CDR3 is TGTGCCAGCAGTCCTTCGGGACAACCTCTAGCCAAAAACATTCAGTACTTC. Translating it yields CASSPSGQPLAKNIQYF.

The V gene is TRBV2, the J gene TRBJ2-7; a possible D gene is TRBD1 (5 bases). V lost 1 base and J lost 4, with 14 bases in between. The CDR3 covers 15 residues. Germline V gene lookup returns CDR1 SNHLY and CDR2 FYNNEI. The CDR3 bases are TGTGCCAGCAGTGAAGATAGCCAGGGCTCATACGAGCAGTACTTC. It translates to CASSEDSQGSYEQYF. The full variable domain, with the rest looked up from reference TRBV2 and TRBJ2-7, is EPEVTQTPSHQVTQMGQEVILRCVPISNHLYFYWYRQILGQKVEFLVSFYNNEISEKSEIFDDQFSVERPDGSNFTLKIRSTKLEDSAMYFCASSEDSQGSYEQYFGPGTRLTVT.

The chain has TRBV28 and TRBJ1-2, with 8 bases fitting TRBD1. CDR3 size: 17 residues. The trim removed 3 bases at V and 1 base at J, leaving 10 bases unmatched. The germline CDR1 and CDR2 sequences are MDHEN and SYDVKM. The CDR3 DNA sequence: TGTGCCAGCAGTTTCGGACGAGGGACAGGAATTAACTATGGCTACACCTTC. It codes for CASSFGRGTGINYGYTF.

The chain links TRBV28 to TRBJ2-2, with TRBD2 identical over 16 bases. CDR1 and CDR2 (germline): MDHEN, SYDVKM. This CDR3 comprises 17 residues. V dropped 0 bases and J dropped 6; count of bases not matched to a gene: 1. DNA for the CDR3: TGTGCCAGCAGTTTATGGGGACTAGCGGGGGGGCCCGGGGAGCTGTTTTTT. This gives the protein CASSLWGLAGGPGELFF.

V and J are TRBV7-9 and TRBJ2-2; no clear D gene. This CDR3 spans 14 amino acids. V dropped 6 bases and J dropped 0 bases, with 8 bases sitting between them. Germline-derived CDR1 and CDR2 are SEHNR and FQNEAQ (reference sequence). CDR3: CASSLFANTGELFF. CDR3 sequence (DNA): TGTGCCAGCAGTCTTTTTGCGAACACCGGGGAGCTGTTTTTT.

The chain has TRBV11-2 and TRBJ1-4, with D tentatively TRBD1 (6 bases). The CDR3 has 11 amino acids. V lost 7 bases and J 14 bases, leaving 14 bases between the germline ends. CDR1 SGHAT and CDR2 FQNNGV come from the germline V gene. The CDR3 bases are TGTGCCAGCACCTCAGGGGACATGCTGTTTTTT. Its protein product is CASTSGDMLFF.

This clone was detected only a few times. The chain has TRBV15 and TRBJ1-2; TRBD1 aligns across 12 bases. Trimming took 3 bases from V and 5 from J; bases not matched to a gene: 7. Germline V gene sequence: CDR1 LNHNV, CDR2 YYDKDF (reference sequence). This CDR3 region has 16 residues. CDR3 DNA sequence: TGTGCCACCAGCAGGTGGGGACAGGGGGCTGGGTATGGCTACACCTTC. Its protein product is CATSRWGQGAGYGYTF.

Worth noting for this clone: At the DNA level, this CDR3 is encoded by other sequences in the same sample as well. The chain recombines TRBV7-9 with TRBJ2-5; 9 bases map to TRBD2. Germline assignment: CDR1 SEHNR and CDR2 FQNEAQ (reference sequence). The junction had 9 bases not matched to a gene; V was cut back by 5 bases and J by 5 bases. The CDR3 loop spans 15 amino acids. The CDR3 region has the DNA TGTGCCAGCAGCAGGGGACTAGCAAGTCCGGAGACCCAGTACTTC. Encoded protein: CASSRGLASPETQYF.

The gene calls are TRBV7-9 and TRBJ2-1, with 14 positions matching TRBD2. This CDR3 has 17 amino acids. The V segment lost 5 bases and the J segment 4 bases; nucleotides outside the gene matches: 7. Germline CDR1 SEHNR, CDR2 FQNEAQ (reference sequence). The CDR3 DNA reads TGTGCCAGCAGCCCCGGGACTAGCGGGGGAGGTTACAATGAGCAGTTCTTC. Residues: CASSPGTSGGGYNEQFF.

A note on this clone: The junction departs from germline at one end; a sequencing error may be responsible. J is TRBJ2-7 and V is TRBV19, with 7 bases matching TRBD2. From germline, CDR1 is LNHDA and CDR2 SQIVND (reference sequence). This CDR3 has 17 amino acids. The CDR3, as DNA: TGTGCAAGTAGCCGCAACGCGGGCGGGAGAATTATATACGAGCAGTACTTC. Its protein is CASSRNAGGRIIYEQYF.